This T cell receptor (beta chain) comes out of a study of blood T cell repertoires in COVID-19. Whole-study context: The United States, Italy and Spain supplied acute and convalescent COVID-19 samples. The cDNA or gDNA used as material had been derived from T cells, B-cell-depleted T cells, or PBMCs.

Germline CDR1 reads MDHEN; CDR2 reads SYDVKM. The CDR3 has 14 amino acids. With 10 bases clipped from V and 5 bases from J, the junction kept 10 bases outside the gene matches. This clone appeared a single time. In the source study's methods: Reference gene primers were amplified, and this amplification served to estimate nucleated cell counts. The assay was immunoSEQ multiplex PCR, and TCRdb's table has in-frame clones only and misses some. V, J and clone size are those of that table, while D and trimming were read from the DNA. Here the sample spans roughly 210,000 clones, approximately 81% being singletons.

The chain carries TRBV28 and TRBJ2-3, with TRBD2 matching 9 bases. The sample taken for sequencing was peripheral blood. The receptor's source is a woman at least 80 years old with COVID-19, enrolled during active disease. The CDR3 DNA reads TGTGCCACACTGCGGGGGGGCCCGGGAGATACGCAGTATTTT. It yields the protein CATLRGGPGDTQYF.